A single TCR beta chain is shown here with its context. This CDR3 spans 14 amino acids. Germline trimming cut 2 bases from V and 6 bases from J; bases unmatched to any gene: 5. The germline V gene encodes CDR1 SGHRS and CDR2 YFSETQ. Sequencing was performed with immunoSEQ multiplex PCR; in TCRdb, only in-frame clones are kept and a portion is missing. The sample lists about 240,000 clones, approximately 83% occurring once. The entry originates in a study of blood T cell repertoires in COVID-19. Study-level information: Samples representing acute and convalescent COVID-19 were sourced from the United States, Italy and Spain.

This TCR derives from a man aged 25-40 years who had recovered from COVID-19. Sequencing input: peripheral blood. The rearrangement joins TRBV5-1 to TRBJ2-1, with 7 bases aligning to TRBD1. In nucleotides, the CDR3 is TGCGCCAGCAGCTTCCAGGGGGTTGTCAATGAGCAGTTCTTC. As protein: CASSFQGVVNEQFF. Filled out from reference TRBV5-1 and TRBJ2-1, the complete variable domain reads KAGVTQTPRYLIKTRGQQVTLSCSPISGHRSVSWYQQTPGQGLQFLFEYFSETQRNKGNFPGRFSGRQFSNSRSEMNVSTLELGDSALYLCASSFQGVVNEQFFGPGTRLTVL.